Listed below are T cell receptor beta chains from one sample, sequenced in a study of T cells after yellow fever vaccination. TCRdb ran MiXCR on the 5' RACE reads and lists one entry per CDR3 protein. This sample carries more than 50,000 distinct CDR3 sequences, approximately 5.5% of them seen once, and the ten largest clones take roughly 31%. Specimen: PBMCs, either bulk or a sorted T-cell subset (CD4+, CD8+, memory, or dextramer-sorted; not recorded which), collected on the day of the yellow fever booster vaccination. The receptors originated from a man younger than 30 who received the YFV17D yellow fever vaccine. Both conserved end residues are part of each CDR3. The D gene is left open where the match is weak. The size of a clone is reported for some rows only, either as once, few or many, or as a class for expanded clones.

clone_size d_call j_call v_call cdr3_nt cdr3_aa
few TRBD1 TRBJ1-5 TRBV6-2/TRBV6-3 TGTGCCGTACGACAGGGGGATCAGCCCCAGCATTTT CAVRQGDQPQHF
few . TRBJ2-3 TRBV7-3 TGTGCCAGCAGCTTTGCAGGGATCGGCACAGATACGCAGTATTTT CASSFAGIGTDTQYF
. TRBD2 TRBJ2-1 TRBV5-4 TGTGCCAGCAGCCTCGGGGGGGTCCCCTACAATGAGCAGTTCTTC CASSLGGVPYNEQFF
many TRBD1 TRBJ1-2 TRBV7-6 TGTGCCAGCAGCCCCAGACAGGGGGCCCCCGGGGGCTACACCTTC CASSPRQGAPGGYTF
many . TRBJ2-2 TRBV12-3/TRBV12-4 TGTGCCAGCAGGCCCCTGGGCGGGGAGCTGTTTTTT CASRPLGGELFF
many . TRBJ2-1 TRBV15 TGTGCCACCAGCATCACTAATGAGCAGTTCTTC CATSITNEQFF
many . TRBJ1-1 TRBV12-3/TRBV12-4 TGCGCCAGCAGACTCGGGAACACTGAAGCTTTCTTT CASRLGNTEAFF
few TRBD1 TRBJ2-3 TRBV5-1 TGCGCCAGCAGCCTCGGGACAGACAGCACAGATACGCAGTATTTT CASSLGTDSTDTQYF
. . TRBJ1-3 TRBV25-1 TGTGCCAGTATGGGACCAAGAAACACCATATATTTT CASMGPRNTIYF
few . TRBJ1-6 TRBV6-6 TGTGCCAGCAGCCGCCCATTGGCGTATAATTCACCCCTCCACTTT CASSRPLAYNSPLHF
many TRBD1 TRBJ1-5 TRBV28 TGTGCCAGCAGTGGATATTTCGACAGGGGCAATCAGCCCCAGCATTTT CASSGYFDRGNQPQHF
many TRBD2 TRBJ2-3 TRBV5-1 TGCGCCAGCAGCCCCGGGGGGGCCAGAGATACGCAGTATTTT CASSPGGARDTQYF
many TRBD1 TRBJ2-7 TRBV27 TGTGCCAGCAGGAAGAGGACAGGGCATATGGGCTCCTACGAGCAGTACTTC CASRKRTGHMGSYEQYF
many . TRBJ2-3 TRBV5-1 TGCGCCAGCAGCCCCATCCGGGGGCACACAGATACGCAGTATTTT CASSPIRGHTDTQYF
many . TRBJ2-5 TRBV12-3/TRBV12-4 TGTGCCAGCAGTTTCGGTCCCGCGGAGACCCAGTACTTC CASSFGPAETQYF
many . TRBJ2-3 TRBV12-3/TRBV12-4 TGTGCCAGCAGTTTGGGCGGGATAGCAGATACGCAGTATTTT CASSLGGIADTQYF
many . TRBJ1-5 TRBV7-3 TGTGCCAGCAGCCCGGACCTGGGAAAAGAGCCCCAGCATTTT CASSPDLGKEPQHF
many TRBD2 TRBJ2-2 TRBV7-9 TGTGCCAGCAGCTTGGGACTAGCGGCGAACACCGGGGAGCTGTTTTTT CASSLGLAANTGELFF
. . TRBJ1-2 TRBV4-1 TGCGCCAGCAGCCAAGATCTGACTAAATATGGCTACACCTTC CASSQDLTKYGYTF
few TRBD1 TRBJ1-6 TRBV5-1 TGCGCCAGCAGCAATGGGGACAGTCATTCACCCCTCCACTTT CASSNGDSHSPLHF
. . TRBJ2-5 TRBV11-2 TGTGCCAGCAGTCCCTCGGCCCTCCCGGAGACCCAGTACTTC CASSPSALPETQYF
few . TRBJ1-2 TRBV7-9 TGTGCCAGCAGCTTAGGAGGAGCAGGGATGAACTATGGCTACACCTTC CASSLGGAGMNYGYTF
many . TRBJ2-7 TRBV7-3 TGTGCCAGCAGCTCGGGGGTGGAGGGCTACGAGCAGTACTTC CASSSGVEGYEQYF
many TRBD2 TRBJ2-1 TRBV7-3 TGTGCCAGCAGCTTAATGACTAGCGGGGGGTCGATAGAGCAGTTCTTC CASSLMTSGGSIEQFF
. . TRBJ2-5 TRBV4-2 TGTGCCAGCAGCCAAGATTCTGTCCAGGGCAAACTACAAGAGACCCAGTACTTC CASSQDSVQGKLQETQYF
. . TRBJ2-2 TRBV7-8 TGTGCCAACACTAAAGAGGGGATTCACTTCACCGGGGAGCTGTTTTTT CANTKEGIHFTGELFF
few . TRBJ1-1 TRBV4-2 TGTGCCAGCAGCCAAGACTACGGCGCCCCTGAAGCTTTCTTT CASSQDYGAPEAFF
few . TRBJ2-7 TRBV6-2/TRBV6-3 TGTGCCAGCAGTTACTCAGACCTTTGGGTCGAGCAGTACTTC CASSYSDLWVEQYF
many . TRBJ1-3 TRBV7-9 TGTGCCAGCACGAGGGAATCTGGAAACACCATATATTTT CASTRESGNTIYF
few TRBD1 TRBJ1-4 TRBV7-9 TGTGCCAGCGGGGGGACAGGGTCTGAAAAACTGTTTTTT CASGGTGSEKLFF
few . TRBJ2-3 TRBV6-5 TGTGCCAGCAGCTTACGGACGCTCACAGATACGCAGTATTTT CASSLRTLTDTQYF
many TRBD2 TRBJ2-5 TRBV6-6 TGTGCCAGTATCTTAGCGGGGGGTTCGGAGACCCAGTACTTC CASILAGGSETQYF
few . TRBJ2-7 TRBV11-2 TGTGCCAGCAGCTTAGATCCCCCAGGGGCCTACGAGCAGTACTTC CASSLDPPGAYEQYF
many TRBD2 TRBJ2-3 TRBV20-1 TGCAGTGCGATTCACGCGGGGGGGCCCTTTATCACAGATACGCAGTATTTT CSAIHAGGPFITDTQYF
many . TRBJ2-5 TRBV4-1 TGCGCCAGCAGCCAAGTAGGGTTGGAGACCCAGTACTTC CASSQVGLETQYF
many . TRBJ2-2 TRBV6-4 TGTGCCAGCAGTGTAGGGCCGAACACCGGGGAGCTGTTTTTT CASSVGPNTGELFF
. . TRBJ2-3 TRBV4-3 TGCGCCAGCAGCCAAGGGGGTCGGGATACGCAGTATTTT CASSQGGRDTQYF
many . TRBJ2-3 TRBV29-1 TGCAGCGTTGAAGGAATTAGGCGGTGGAGCACAGATACGCAGTATTTT CSVEGIRRWSTDTQYF
. . TRBJ1-1 TRBV6-5 TGTGCCAGCAGTTACTCTGGCACCATGAACACTGAAGCTTTCTTT CASSYSGTMNTEAFF
few TRBD1 TRBJ2-7 TRBV20-1 TGCAGTGCTAGAGGGGGACAGTTCTACGAGCAGTACTTC CSARGGQFYEQYF
. . TRBJ2-4 TRBV6-5 TGTGCCAGCAATTTAAGGGGGGATCCCCCTATAGCCAAAAACATTCAGTACTTC CASNLRGDPPIAKNIQYF
many . TRBJ1-1 TRBV6-5 TGTGCCAGCAGTTACCGTGGACGGTCGAACACTGAAGCTTTCTTT CASSYRGRSNTEAFF
. . TRBJ2-7 TRBV29-1 TGCAGCGTTCTCGAGGGCGAGCAGTACTTC CSVLEGEQYF
many TRBD1 TRBJ1-6 TRBV10-3 TGTGCCATCAGGGGGGGGACAGGGGAGTCACCCCTCCACTTT CAIRGGTGESPLHF
many TRBD1 TRBJ1-3 TRBV18 TGTGCCAGCTCACTCAACTCGAACAGGGGGCGCGGAAACACCATATATTTT CASSLNSNRGRGNTIYF
few TRBD1 TRBJ1-5 TRBV27 TGTGCCAGCAGGAATATCGGGACAGGGGGTAATCAGCCCCAGCATTTT CASRNIGTGGNQPQHF
many . TRBJ2-5 TRBV7-9 TGTGCCAGCAGTACCACGGGGGGCAGGGAGACCCAGTACTTC CASSTTGGRETQYF
many TRBD1 TRBJ1-1 TRBV7-2 TGTGCCAGCAGCTTTGTGAGGGGGCAAACTGAAGCTTTCTTT CASSFVRGQTEAFF
many TRBD2 TRBJ2-3 TRBV20-1 TGCAGTGCGGCGAGATGGACTAGCGGGGTGGTCACAGATACGCAGTATTTT CSAARWTSGVVTDTQYF
few . TRBJ2-1 TRBV18 TGTGCCAGCTCACCGAACATCCTTCCCTACAATGAGCAGTTCTTC CASSPNILPYNEQFF
few TRBD2 TRBJ2-5 TRBV6-5 TGTGCCAGCAGTTCCCCGGGAGGCTCGTTACAGACCCAGTACTTC CASSSPGGSLQTQYF
few . TRBJ1-3 TRBV7-9 TGTGCCAGCAGCACCTCCGGGACGGAAAAAGGAAACACCATATATTTT CASSTSGTEKGNTIYF